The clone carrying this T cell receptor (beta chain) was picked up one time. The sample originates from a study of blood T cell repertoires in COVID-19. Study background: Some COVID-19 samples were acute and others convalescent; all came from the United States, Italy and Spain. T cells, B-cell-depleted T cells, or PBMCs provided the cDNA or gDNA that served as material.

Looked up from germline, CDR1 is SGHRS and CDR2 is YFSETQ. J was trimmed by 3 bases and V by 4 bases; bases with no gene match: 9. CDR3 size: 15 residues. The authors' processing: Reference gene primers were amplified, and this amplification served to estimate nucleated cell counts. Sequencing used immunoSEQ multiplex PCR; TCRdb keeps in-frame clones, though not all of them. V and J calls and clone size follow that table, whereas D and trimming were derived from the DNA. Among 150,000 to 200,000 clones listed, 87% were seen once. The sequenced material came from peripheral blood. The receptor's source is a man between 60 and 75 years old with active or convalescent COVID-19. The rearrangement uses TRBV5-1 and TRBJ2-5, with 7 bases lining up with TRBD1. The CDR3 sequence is CASSIAGTVEETQYF. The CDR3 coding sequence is TGCGCCAGCAGCATAGCCGGGACAGTGGAAGAGACCCAGTACTTC. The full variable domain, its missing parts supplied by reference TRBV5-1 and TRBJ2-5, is KAGVTQTPRYLIKTRGQQVTLSCSPISGHRSVSWYQQTPGQGLQFLFEYFSETQRNKGNFPGRFSGRQFSNSRSEMNVSTLELGDSALYLCASSIAGTVEETQYFGPGTRLLVL.